A selection of T cell receptor beta chains follows, all from one sample in a study of graft-versus-host responses after intestinal transplantation. Measured with immunoSEQ multiplex PCR; TCRdb has only the in-frame clones, and not every one. The repertoire holds more than 70,000 clones, with 85% to 95% as singletons. Antigens of these TCRs are unknown. This specimen consisted of unstimulated CD8+ T cells sorted from spleen or lymph node cells, obtained before transplant. These receptor sequences come from a human donor who was the organ donor for an intestinal transplant. Each CDR3 is given without its conserved first and last residue.

v_call cdr3_aa
TRBV6-5 ASSYGQGLDGYT
TRBV4-3 ASSPDSGDEKLF
TRBV5-4 ASSLQGRLNEKLF
TRBV4-2 ASSQYSGGSPYEQY
TRBV4-1 ASSQRDRGAEQF
TRBV19 ASSITGEGNQPQH
TRBV19 ASSIGGGNTEAF
TRBV2 ASSDAGFTTEAF
TRBV7-2 ASSPLGRGVFKAKNIQY
TRBV27 ASSLYRGYSPLH
TRBV19 ASSLLMEVPLGHYGYT
TRBV9 ASTGGVGNTEAF
TRBV7-2 ASSPDSVEAF
TRBV9 ASSNPGQGTPGDTQY
TRBV6-5 ASSYIGQGDEKLF
TRBV7-9 ASSLSGGVSSEQF
TRBV15 ATSRDQGALNQPQH
TRBV5-4 ASSPGIPYEQY
TRBV19 ASSMPLLDRPTNYGYT
TRBV9 ASSVQRNYPYERY
TRBV5-1 ASSPRLLGSYNEQF
TRBV27 ASSPRGSYEQY
TRBV5-6 ASIRTGTYEQY